This T cell receptor beta chain was found in a study of naive and memory T cell subsets. Whole-study findings and limits: Gini index rose across naive, CM, EM and EMRA in CD4 and CD8.

Both TRBC1 and TRBC2 were covered by a beta constant-region primer of two equimolar oligonucleotides. TCRdb re-derived calls from the UMI-ligation and nested PCR reads in MiXCR, one entry per CDR3 protein. Among 77,000 or so distinct CDR3 sequences, 10% to 15% were seen once, and the ten largest hold over 0.75%. Cells stained for CD3, CD4, CD8, CD45RA and CD27 were sorted into four subsets. With regard to this clonotype: Its antigen is unidentified.

Trimming took 0 bases from V and 4 from J, leaving 15 bases between them. The CDR3 runs to 16 residues. Germline V gene sequence: CDR1 SGHVS, CDR2 FQNEAQ. This rearrangement joins TRBV7-8 to TRBJ1-2, with D perhaps TRBD1 (5 bases). This receptor was taken from a human donor in good health. Input material: central memory CD4+ T cells from blood. The DNA of the CDR3 is TGTGCCAGCAGCTTAGCTTTTGGGGACTCGGGCTATGGCTACACCTTC. It specifies CASSLAFGDSGYGYTF.